These T cell receptor beta chains were read from a single sample in a study of blood T cell repertoires in COVID-19. Sequenced by immunoSEQ multiplex PCR; TCRdb stores in-frame clones only, minus some. The table lists about 200,000 clones, 70% to 85% of them singletons. Sequenced material: peripheral blood. Receptors were obtained from a human donor with acute or convalescent COVID-19. The donor label of this sample is uncertain. Each CDR3 is given with its conserved first and last residue. The D gene is left open where the match is weak. Not all rows give a size; the values are once, few, many and, for expanded clones, a class.

NA	TRBV19	TRBD2	TRBJ2-1	TGTGCCAGTCGTGACGGCGGGAGGAATGAGCAGTTCTTC	CASRDGGRNEQFF
NA	TRBV2	TRBD2	TRBJ2-5	TGTGCCAGCAGTGAACTACTAGCGCAAGAGACCCAGTACTTC	CASSELLAQETQYF
NA	TRBV9	NA	TRBJ1-3	TGTGCCAGCAGCGTAGGAGGAACAGGGTCCGCTGGAAACACCATATATTTT	CASSVGGTGSAGNTIYF
NA	TRBV3-1/TRBV3-2	NA	TRBJ1-3	TGTGCCAGCAGCCAAGAGGGAGCAGGAAACACCATATATTTT	CASSQEGAGNTIYF
NA	TRBV28	TRBD1	TRBJ1-2	TGTGCCAGCAGTCTGGGGGGACAGGGGGACTATGGCTACACCTTC	CASSLGGQGDYGYTF
NA	TRBV29-1	TRBD2	TRBJ2-5	TGCAGCGTTGCTTCGTCAGCGGGATGGACCCAGTACTTC	CSVASSAGWTQYF
few	TRBV5-1	TRBD1	TRBJ1-5	TGCGCCAGCAGATTTGGGACAGGAGGGAATCAGCCCCAGCATTTT	CASRFGTGGNQPQHF
NA	TRBV9	TRBD2	TRBJ2-1	TGTGCCAGCAGCTTACTAGCGGCAGGGTATAATGAGCAGTTCTTC	CASSLLAAGYNEQFF
NA	TRBV30	TRBD1	TRBJ2-1	TGTGCCTGGAAGGGGGACAGCACCTACAATGAGCAGTTCTTC	CAWKGDSTYNEQFF
few	TRBV18	NA	TRBJ1-4	TGTGCCAGCTCACCCGGGGGAGCGACTAATGAAAAACTGTTTTTT	CASSPGGATNEKLFF
NA	TRBV7-9	NA	TRBJ1-1	TGTGCCAGCAGCCCCCGGAGGGCGACTGAAGCTTTCTTT	CASSPRRATEAFF
few	TRBV7-2	TRBD2	TRBJ2-1	TGTGCCAGCAGCTGGGCTCGAGCGGGAGTCTACAATGAGCAGTTCTTC	CASSWARAGVYNEQFF
NA	TRBV6-5	NA	TRBJ2-4	TGTGCCAGCAGTTCGGGGGAAGCCAAAAACATTCAGTACTTC	CASSSGEAKNIQYF
NA	TRBV7-9	NA	TRBJ2-1	TGTGCCAGCACCGATTGGGGCAAAGACAATGAGCAGTTCTTC	CASTDWGKDNEQFF
once	TRBV25-1	NA	TRBJ1-1	TGTGCCAGCACAGGGATCGGGAACACTGAAGCTTTCTTT	CASTGIGNTEAFF
NA	TRBV7-9	TRBD1	TRBJ1-2	TGTGCCAGCAGCCAGGTGGGACAGGGGGCGAGTGGCTACACCTTC	CASSQVGQGASGYTF
NA	TRBV19	TRBD2	TRBJ2-1	TGTGCCAGTAACCCCAAGCGGGAGACGAATGAGCAGTTCTTC	CASNPKRETNEQFF
once	TRBV19	TRBD2	TRBJ2-4	TGTGCCAGTAGTATCGGGGGGGAACCCAAAAACATTCAGTACTTC	CASSIGGEPKNIQYF
NA	TRBV19	NA	TRBJ1-5	TGTGCCAGTAGTATAGAGGCCAGGACAAATCAGCCCCAGCATTTT	CASSIEARTNQPQHF
NA	TRBV5-6	TRBD1	TRBJ1-2	TGTGCCAGCAGCTACCGGGACAGGGCACGGGGCTACACCTTC	CASSYRDRARGYTF
NA	TRBV9	TRBD1	TRBJ2-6	TGTGCCAGCAGCGTAGCGGGCAGGGGGAATTTAGGGGCCAACGTCCTGACTTTC	CASSVAGRGNLGANVLTF
NA	TRBV9	NA	TRBJ2-3	TGTGCCAGCAGCGCCAGCGCGACTAGCACAGATACGCAGTATTTT	CASSASATSTDTQYF